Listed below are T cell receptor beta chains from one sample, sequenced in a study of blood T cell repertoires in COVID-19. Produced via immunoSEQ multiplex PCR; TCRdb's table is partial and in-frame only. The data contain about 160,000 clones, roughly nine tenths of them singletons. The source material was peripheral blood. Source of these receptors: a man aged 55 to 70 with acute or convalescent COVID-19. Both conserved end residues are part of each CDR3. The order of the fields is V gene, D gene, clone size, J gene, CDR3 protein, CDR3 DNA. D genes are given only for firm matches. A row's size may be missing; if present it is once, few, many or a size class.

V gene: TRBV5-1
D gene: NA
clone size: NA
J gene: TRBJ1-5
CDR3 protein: CASSLSGISNQPQHF
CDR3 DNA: TGCGCCAGCAGCTTGTCGGGGATTAGCAATCAGCCCCAGCATTTT

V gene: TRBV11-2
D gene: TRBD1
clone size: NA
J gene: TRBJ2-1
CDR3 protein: CASSLAGQGMNEQFF
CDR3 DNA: TGTGCCAGCAGCTTAGCGGGACAGGGGATGAATGAGCAGTTCTTC

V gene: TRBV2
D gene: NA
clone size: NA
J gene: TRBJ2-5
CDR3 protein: CASSGDILETQYF
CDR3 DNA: TGTGCCAGCAGTGGGGACATTTTGGAGACCCAGTACTTC

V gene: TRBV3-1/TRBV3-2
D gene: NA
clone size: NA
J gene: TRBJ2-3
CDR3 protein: CASSHGGRWTDTQYF
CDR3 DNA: TGTGCCAGCAGCCACGGGGGACGATGGACAGATACGCAGTATTTT

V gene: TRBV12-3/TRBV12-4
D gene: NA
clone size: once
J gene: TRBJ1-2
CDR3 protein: CASSSQNSYGYTF
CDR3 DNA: TGTGCCAGCAGTTCCCAAAACAGCTATGGCTACACCTTC

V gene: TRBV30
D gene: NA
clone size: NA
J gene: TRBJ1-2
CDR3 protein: CAWSVQLGMRETKGYTF
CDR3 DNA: TGTGCCTGGAGTGTACAACTAGGCATGAGGGAGACGAAGGGCTACACCTTC

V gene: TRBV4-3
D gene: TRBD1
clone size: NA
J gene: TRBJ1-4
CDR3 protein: CASSQTGTGFYEKLFF
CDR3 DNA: TGCGCCAGCAGCCAGACCGGGACAGGGTTTTATGAAAAACTGTTTTTT

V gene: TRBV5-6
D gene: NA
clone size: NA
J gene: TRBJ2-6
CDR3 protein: CASTIGGSGANVLTF
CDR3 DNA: TGTGCCAGCACGATCGGAGGTAGTGGGGCCAACGTCCTGACTTTC

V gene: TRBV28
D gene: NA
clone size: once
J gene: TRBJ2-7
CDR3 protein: CASGRAGPYEQYF
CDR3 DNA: TGTGCCAGCGGCAGAGCTGGGCCCTACGAGCAGTACTTC

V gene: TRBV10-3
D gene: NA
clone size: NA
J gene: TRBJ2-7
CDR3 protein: CAISEGEEQYF
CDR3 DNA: TGTGCCATCAGTGAAGGGGAAGAGCAGTACTTC

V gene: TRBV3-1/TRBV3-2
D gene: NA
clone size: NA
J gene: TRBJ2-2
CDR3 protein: CASSQFYTANTGELFF
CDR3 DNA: TGTGCCAGCAGCCAATTTTACACCGCGAACACCGGGGAGCTGTTTTTT

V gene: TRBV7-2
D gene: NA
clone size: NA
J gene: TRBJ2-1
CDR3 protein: CASSLGGGLYNEQFF
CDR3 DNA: TGTGCCAGCAGCTTAGGGGGGGGCCTTTACAATGAGCAGTTCTTC

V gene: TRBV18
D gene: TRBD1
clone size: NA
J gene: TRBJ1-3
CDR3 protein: CASSPTGQANSGNTIYF
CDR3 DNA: TGTGCCAGCTCACCAACGGGACAGGCAAACTCTGGAAACACCATATATTTT

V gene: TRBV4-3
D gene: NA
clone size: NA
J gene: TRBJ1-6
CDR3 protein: CASSQDLAGLSPLHF
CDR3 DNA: TGCGCCAGCAGCCAAGATCTGGCAGGGCTGTCACCCCTCCACTTT

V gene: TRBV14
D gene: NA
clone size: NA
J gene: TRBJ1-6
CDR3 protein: CASSQDSYNSPLHF
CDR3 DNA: TGTGCCAGCAGCCAAGATTCTTATAATTCACCCCTCCACTTT

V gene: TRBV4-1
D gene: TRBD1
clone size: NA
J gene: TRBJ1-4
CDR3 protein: CASSLRDRREKLFF
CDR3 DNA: TGCGCCAGCAGCCTCCGGGACAGAAGAGAAAAACTGTTTTTT

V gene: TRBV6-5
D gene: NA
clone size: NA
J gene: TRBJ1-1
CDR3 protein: CASTEGNTEAFF
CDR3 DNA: TGTGCCAGCACGGAGGGGAACACTGAAGCTTTCTTT

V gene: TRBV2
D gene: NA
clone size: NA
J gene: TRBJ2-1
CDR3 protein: CASSEVTTGNEQFF
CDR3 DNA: TGTGCCAGCAGTGAAGTCACCACGGGCAATGAGCAGTTCTTC

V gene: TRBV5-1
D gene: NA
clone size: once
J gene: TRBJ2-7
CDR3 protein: CASSLTETYEQYF
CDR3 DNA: TGCGCCAGCAGCTTGACAGAAACCTACGAGCAGTACTTC

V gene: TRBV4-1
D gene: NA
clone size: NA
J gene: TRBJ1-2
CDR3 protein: CASSQGNYGYTF
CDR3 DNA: TGCGCCAGCAGTCAGGGGAACTATGGCTACACCTTC

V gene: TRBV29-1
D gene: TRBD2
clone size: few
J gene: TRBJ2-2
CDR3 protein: CSVLGLAVTGELFF
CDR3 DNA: TGCAGCGTCTTAGGACTAGCGGTCACCGGGGAGCTGTTTTTT

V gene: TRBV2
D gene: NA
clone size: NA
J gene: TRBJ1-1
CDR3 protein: CASSELGAGTEAFF
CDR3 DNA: TGTGCCAGCAGTGAGCTGGGGGCCGGCACTGAAGCTTTCTTT

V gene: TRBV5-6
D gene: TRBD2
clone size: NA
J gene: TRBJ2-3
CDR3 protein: CASALAGGTDTQYF
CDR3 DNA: TGTGCCAGCGCACTAGCGGGGGGTACAGATACGCAGTATTTT

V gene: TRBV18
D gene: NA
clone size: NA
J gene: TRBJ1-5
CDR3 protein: CASSPPSGSNQPQHF
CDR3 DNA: TGTGCCAGCTCACCACCTTCAGGCAGCAATCAGCCCCAGCATTTT

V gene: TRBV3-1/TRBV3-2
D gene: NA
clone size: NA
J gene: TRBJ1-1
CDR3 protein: CASSLHRDILVAFF
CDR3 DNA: TGTGCCAGCAGCCTTCACCGGGACATCCTAGTGGCTTTCTTT

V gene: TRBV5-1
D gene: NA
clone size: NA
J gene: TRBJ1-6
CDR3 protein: CASSLVGQGYNSPLHF
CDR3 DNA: TGCGCCAGCAGCTTGGTAGGTCAGGGTTATAATTCACCCCTCCACTTT

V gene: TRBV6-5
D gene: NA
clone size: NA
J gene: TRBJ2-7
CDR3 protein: CASSYSRGTYEQYF
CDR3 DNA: TGTGCCAGCAGTTACTCGAGGGGGACCTACGAGCAGTACTTC

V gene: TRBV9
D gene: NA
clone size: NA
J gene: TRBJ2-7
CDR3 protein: CASSVDAGSGRQYF
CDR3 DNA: TGTGCCAGCAGCGTAGACGCCGGCTCCGGGAGACAGTACTTC

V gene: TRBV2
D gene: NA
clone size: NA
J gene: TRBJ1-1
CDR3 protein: CASKPGPTEAFF
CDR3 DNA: TGTGCCAGCAAACCAGGGCCCACTGAAGCTTTCTTT

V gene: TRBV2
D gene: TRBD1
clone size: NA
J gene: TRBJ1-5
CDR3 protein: CASRETGGAGQPQHF
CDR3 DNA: TGTGCCAGCAGGGAGACAGGGGGCGCCGGGCAGCCCCAGCATTTT

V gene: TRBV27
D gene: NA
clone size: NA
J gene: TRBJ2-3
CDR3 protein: CASSLIASRDTQYF
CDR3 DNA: TGTGCCAGCAGTTTGATCGCGAGTCGGGATACGCAGTATTTT

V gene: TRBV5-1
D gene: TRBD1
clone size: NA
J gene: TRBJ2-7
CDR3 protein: CASSSRTGHFDEQYF
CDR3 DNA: TGCGCCAGCAGCTCTCGGACAGGGCATTTCGACGAGCAGTACTTC

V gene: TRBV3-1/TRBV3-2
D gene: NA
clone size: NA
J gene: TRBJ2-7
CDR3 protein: CASSLSTGFREQYF
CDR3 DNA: TGTGCCAGCAGCCTCTCGACGGGGTTTAGGGAGCAGTACTTC

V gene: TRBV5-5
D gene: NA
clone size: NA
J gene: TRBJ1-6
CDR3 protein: CASSPRGDTYNSPLHF
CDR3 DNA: TGTGCCAGCAGCCCCAGGGGAGACACCTATAATTCACCCCTCCACTTT

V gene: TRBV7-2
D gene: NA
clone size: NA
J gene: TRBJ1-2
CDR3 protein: CASSPAQGGGYGYTF
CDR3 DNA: TGTGCCAGCAGCCCAGCCCAGGGAGGAGGCTATGGCTACACCTTC

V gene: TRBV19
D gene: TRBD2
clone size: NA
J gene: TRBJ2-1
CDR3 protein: CASRTSGVGNEQFF
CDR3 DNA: TGTGCCAGTAGGACTAGCGGGGTGGGCAATGAGCAGTTCTTC

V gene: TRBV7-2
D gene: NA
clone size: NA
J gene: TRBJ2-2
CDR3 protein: CASSPGYARTGELFF
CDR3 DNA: TGTGCCAGCAGCCCAGGGTACGCGAGGACCGGGGAGCTGTTTTTT

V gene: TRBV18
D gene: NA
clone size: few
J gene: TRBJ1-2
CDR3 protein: CASSIGDGYTF
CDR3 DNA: TGTGCCAGCTCAATAGGGGATGGCTACACCTTC

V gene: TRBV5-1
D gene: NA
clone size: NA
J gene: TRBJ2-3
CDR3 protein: CASSPELRGGQGSGKSTQYF
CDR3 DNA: TGCGCCAGCAGCCCGGAGTTACGAGGGGGTCAGGGGTCAGGGAAGAGTACGCAGTATTTT

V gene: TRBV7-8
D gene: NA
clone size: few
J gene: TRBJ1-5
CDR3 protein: CASSLDVGSQPQHF
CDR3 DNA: TGTGCCAGCAGCTTAGACGTGGGGAGTCAGCCCCAGCATTTT

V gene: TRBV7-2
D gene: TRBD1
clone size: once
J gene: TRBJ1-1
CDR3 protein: CASSLWTGVTEAFF
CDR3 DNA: TGTGCCAGCAGCTTGTGGACAGGGGTAACTGAAGCTTTCTTT

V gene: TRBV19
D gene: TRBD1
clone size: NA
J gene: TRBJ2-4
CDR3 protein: CASRDSIAKNIQYF
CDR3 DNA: TGTGCCAGCCGGGACAGTATAGCCAAAAACATTCAGTACTTC

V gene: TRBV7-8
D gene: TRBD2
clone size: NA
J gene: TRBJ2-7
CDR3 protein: CASSFGLAGDYEQYF
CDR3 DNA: TGTGCCAGCAGCTTCGGACTAGCGGGGGACTACGAGCAGTACTTC